This is a list of T cell receptor beta chains from one sample in a study of PD-L1 blockade in urothelial cancer. Measured with immunoSEQ multiplex PCR; TCRdb has only the in-frame clones, and not every one. The table includes about 43,000 clones, approximately 80% detected once. The specimen was PBMCs, collected around atezolizumab (anti-PD-L1) treatment. Receptors were obtained from a man in his sixties with urothelial cancer. Both conserved end residues are trimmed from each CDR3. Fields, in order: V gene, J gene, CDR3 protein.

TRBV5-1	TRBJ1-2	ASSSDRVNGYT
TRBV6-1	TRBJ1-2	ASRLTGQGDGYT
TRBV30	TRBJ2-7	AWSSGAVYEQY
TRBV11-2	TRBJ1-1	ASSSNREMGAF
TRBV10-1	TRBJ2-5	ASSRGQSGETQY
TRBV5-5	TRBJ1-2	ASSWDSSNYGYT
TRBV9	TRBJ1-2	ASSGGNYGYT
TRBV6-1	TRBJ1-6	ASTHGDRGPPLH
TRBV10-3	TRBJ1-5	AISPGADGKEPQH
TRBV29-1	TRBJ2-7	SGTSGSFYEQY
TRBV4-2	TRBJ2-3	ASSPGTSGSTDTQY
TRBV30	TRBJ2-7	AWSRRTGDYEQY
TRBV4-3	TRBJ1-5	ASSQEARGGNQPQH
TRBV21-1	TRBJ1-2	ASSKGTPSYGPNYGYT
TRBV28	TRBJ2-5	ASSTRHQGYAN
TRBV27	TRBJ1-1	ASSKAGMNTEAF
TRBV13	TRBJ2-1	ASSLRDRWMDEQF
TRBV5-8	TRBJ1-1	ASSLGWANTEAF
TRBV28	TRBJ1-2	ASSLSEVSGYT
TRBV7-8	TRBJ2-2	ASIKKRGELF
TRBV2	TRBJ1-2	ASTRDRGLRGYT
TRBV5-1	TRBJ1-2	ASSPVAGDGYVYT
TRBV4-1	TRBJ1-5	ASSQEEGQGWNQPQH
TRBV14	TRBJ2-3	ASRGQGPDTQY
TRBV7-9	TRBJ2-2	ASSLVGGSNTGELF
TRBV29-1	TRBJ2-7	SVGTDYEQY
TRBV7-9	TRBJ1-3	ASSLTVSGNTIY
TRBV7-9	TRBJ1-1	ASSLNPGSEAF
TRBV28	TRBJ1-2	ASSRDSYGYT
TRBV5-1	TRBJ2-3	ASSLRTGASTDTQY
TRBV7-9	TRBJ2-1	ASSASGRPEQF
TRBV10-2	TRBJ1-6	ASRRGQMNSPLH
TRBV7-9	TRBJ1-1	ASSLTTGSTVAF
TRBV5-6	TRBJ2-3	ASSWGQFSGRETDTQY
TRBV6-6	TRBJ2-7	ASSYGQVQTEQY
TRBV29-1	TRBJ1-2	SVEDGKNYGYT
TRBV19	TRBJ2-5	ASSPRYQETQY
TRBV19	TRBJ2-7	ASGARYEQY
TRBV5-1	TRBJ2-1	ASSLEGSPYNEQF
TRBV27	TRBJ2-5	ASSPQAEGETQY
TRBV4-3	TRBJ1-1	ASSQDYSPEKNTEAF
TRBV15	TRBJ1-1	ATSNRGTEAF
TRBV6-1	TRBJ2-4	AIAGRGGAKNIQY
TRBV27	TRBJ2-1	ASSLIGVNEQF
TRBV5-1	TRBJ2-3	ASSLVGGTRDTQY
TRBV15	TRBJ2-7	ATSRAGTGSYEQY
TRBV2	TRBJ2-5	ASTLGAPETQY
TRBV6-1	TRBJ1-4	ASKITGSTNEKLF
TRBV7-2	TRBJ2-7	ASSLRSTAYEQY
TRBV5-1	TRBJ1-1	ASSQGQGALDTEAF
TRBV7-2	TRBJ2-3	ASSLVLLYTDTQY
TRBV5-1	TRBJ2-1	ASSFQGVTTYNEQF
TRBV28	TRBJ2-1	ASRKRVNEQF